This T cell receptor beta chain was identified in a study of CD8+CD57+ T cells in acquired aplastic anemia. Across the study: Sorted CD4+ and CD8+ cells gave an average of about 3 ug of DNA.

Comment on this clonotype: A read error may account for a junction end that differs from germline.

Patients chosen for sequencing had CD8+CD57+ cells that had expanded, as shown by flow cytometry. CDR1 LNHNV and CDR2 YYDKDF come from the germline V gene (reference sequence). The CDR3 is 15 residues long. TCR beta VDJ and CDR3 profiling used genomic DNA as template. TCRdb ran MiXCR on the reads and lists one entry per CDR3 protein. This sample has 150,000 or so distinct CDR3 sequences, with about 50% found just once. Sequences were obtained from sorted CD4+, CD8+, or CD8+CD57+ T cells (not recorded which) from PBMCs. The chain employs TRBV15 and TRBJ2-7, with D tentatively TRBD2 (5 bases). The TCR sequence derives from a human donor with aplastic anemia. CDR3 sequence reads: CAISGGGRGGYEQYF. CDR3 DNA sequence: TGTGCCATCAGCGGTGGAGGCCGTGGTGGTTACGAGCAGTACTTC. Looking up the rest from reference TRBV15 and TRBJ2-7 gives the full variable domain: DAMVIQNPRYQVTQFGKPVTLSCSQTLNHNVMYWYQQKSSQAPKLLFHYYDKDFNNEADTPDNFQSRRPNTSFCFLDIRSPGLGDTAMYLCAISGGGRGGYEQYFGPGTRLTVT.